This is a list of T cell receptor beta chains from one sample in a study of T cells after yellow fever vaccination. TCRdb analysed the 5' RACE reads with MiXCR anew, one entry per CDR3 protein. The sample has 400,000 or so distinct CDR3 sequences, under 14% seen once; the top ten hold less than 20%. Sequenced material: PBMCs, taken on the day of the first yellow fever vaccination. Receptors originate from a man aged 18 to 30 who received the YFV17D yellow fever vaccine. Both conserved end residues are part of each CDR3. The order of the fields is D gene, V gene, clone size, J gene, CDR3 DNA, CDR3 protein. D genes are given only for firm matches. Size is omitted from some rows. Given values are once, few, many or a class for expanded clones.

d_call: TRBD1
v_call: TRBV7-8
clone_size: few
j_call: TRBJ2-5
cdr3_nt: TGTGCCAGCAGCATTGGACAGGGGGTAGAGACCCAGTACTTC
cdr3_aa: CASSIGQGVETQYF

d_call: NA
v_call: TRBV9
clone_size: few
j_call: TRBJ1-5
cdr3_nt: TGTGCCAGCAGCCACAACGAAGGGAGGGATCAGCCCCAGCATTTT
cdr3_aa: CASSHNEGRDQPQHF

d_call: TRBD2
v_call: TRBV9
clone_size: once
j_call: TRBJ2-2
cdr3_nt: TGTGCCAGCAGCGCAGTCCCTAGCGGTAGGACCGGGGAGCTGTTTTTT
cdr3_aa: CASSAVPSGRTGELFF

d_call: NA
v_call: TRBV20-1
clone_size: once
j_call: TRBJ2-2
cdr3_nt: TGCAGTGCTAGTCCTGGACTCAACACCGGGGAGCTGTTTTTT
cdr3_aa: CSASPGLNTGELFF

d_call: NA
v_call: TRBV7-9
clone_size: NA
j_call: TRBJ2-1
cdr3_nt: TGTGCCAGCAGCTCACTAGGAGGCTCCTACAATGAGCAGTTCTTC
cdr3_aa: CASSSLGGSYNEQFF

d_call: NA
v_call: TRBV29-1
clone_size: few
j_call: TRBJ2-2
cdr3_nt: TGCAGCGTTGAGGTCGGTGGAGACACCGGGGAGCTGTTTTTT
cdr3_aa: CSVEVGGDTGELFF

d_call: NA
v_call: TRBV19
clone_size: NA
j_call: TRBJ2-7
cdr3_nt: TGTGCCAGTAGCTGGGACAAGACCTACGAGCAGTACTTC
cdr3_aa: CASSWDKTYEQYF

d_call: NA
v_call: TRBV7-9
clone_size: many
j_call: TRBJ2-7
cdr3_nt: TGTGCCAGCAGCTTTGGGTTGAACGAGCAGTACTTC
cdr3_aa: CASSFGLNEQYF

d_call: NA
v_call: TRBV5-1
clone_size: few
j_call: TRBJ2-3
cdr3_nt: TGCGCCAGCAGCCCCCCCACAGCCGGGGATACGCAGTATTTT
cdr3_aa: CASSPPTAGDTQYF

d_call: TRBD2
v_call: TRBV5-1
clone_size: NA
j_call: TRBJ2-2
cdr3_nt: TGCGCCAGCAGCTTGTCTAGCGGGGCGAACACCGGGGAGCTGTTTTTT
cdr3_aa: CASSLSSGANTGELFF

d_call: TRBD1
v_call: TRBV20-1
clone_size: few
j_call: TRBJ1-1
cdr3_nt: TGCAGTGGAGAGAAGGGACAGGTGGGCACTGAAGCTTTCTTT
cdr3_aa: CSGEKGQVGTEAFF

d_call: TRBD1
v_call: TRBV7-6
clone_size: NA
j_call: TRBJ1-6
cdr3_nt: TGTGCCAGCAGCGTAAGACAGGGGTATTCACCCCTCCACTTT
cdr3_aa: CASSVRQGYSPLHF

d_call: NA
v_call: TRBV6-1
clone_size: few
j_call: TRBJ1-1
cdr3_nt: TGTGCCAGCGGGAGGGGGGCAAACACTGAAGCTTTCTTT
cdr3_aa: CASGRGANTEAFF

d_call: TRBD1
v_call: TRBV11-2
clone_size: few
j_call: TRBJ1-5
cdr3_nt: TGTGCCAGCAGCTTGGGACAGGGGGCACTGGGACAGCCCCAGCATTTT
cdr3_aa: CASSLGQGALGQPQHF

d_call: NA
v_call: TRBV7-8
clone_size: NA
j_call: TRBJ2-3
cdr3_nt: TGTGCCAGCAGCTTATGGGCGGGTAGCACAGATACGCAGTATTTT
cdr3_aa: CASSLWAGSTDTQYF

d_call: TRBD2
v_call: TRBV7-2
clone_size: few
j_call: TRBJ2-7
cdr3_nt: TGTGCCAGCAGCTTAGGGGCAGGGCGGGGGGCCTACGAGCAGTACTTC
cdr3_aa: CASSLGAGRGAYEQYF

d_call: TRBD1
v_call: TRBV10-3
clone_size: NA
j_call: TRBJ2-7
cdr3_nt: TGTGCCATCAGTGAACCCGGGACAGGTGTGTCCTACGAGCAGTACTTC
cdr3_aa: CAISEPGTGVSYEQYF

d_call: NA
v_call: TRBV6-1
clone_size: NA
j_call: TRBJ1-2
cdr3_nt: TGTGCCAGCAGAAACCAGGTGAACTATGGCTACACCTTC
cdr3_aa: CASRNQVNYGYTF

d_call: TRBD2
v_call: TRBV5-1
clone_size: NA
j_call: TRBJ2-7
cdr3_nt: TGCGCCAGCAGCCTAGCGGGGGGGCAATACGAGCAGTACTTC
cdr3_aa: CASSLAGGQYEQYF

d_call: NA
v_call: TRBV19
clone_size: NA
j_call: TRBJ1-1
cdr3_nt: TGTGCCAGTAGCGGGATGATCCGATCGGCTTTCTTT
cdr3_aa: CASSGMIRSAFF

d_call: TRBD1
v_call: TRBV7-3
clone_size: few
j_call: TRBJ2-5
cdr3_nt: TGTGCCAGCTCACGGACAGGGCCCATGGAGACCCAGTACTTC
cdr3_aa: CASSRTGPMETQYF

d_call: NA
v_call: TRBV25-1
clone_size: many
j_call: TRBJ1-2
cdr3_nt: TGTGCCAGCAGTGAGGCAGGCGGAGCTAACTATGGCTACACCTTC
cdr3_aa: CASSEAGGANYGYTF

d_call: NA
v_call: TRBV29-1
clone_size: few
j_call: TRBJ2-7
cdr3_nt: TGCAGCGTCGCGCATCGCAGTTTCGGCGAGCAGTACTTC
cdr3_aa: CSVAHRSFGEQYF

d_call: TRBD1
v_call: TRBV6-5
clone_size: NA
j_call: TRBJ2-7
cdr3_nt: TGTGCCAGCAGTTCTACCGGGACAGGGTACGAGCAGTACTTC
cdr3_aa: CASSSTGTGYEQYF

d_call: TRBD1
v_call: TRBV20-1
clone_size: few
j_call: TRBJ2-5
cdr3_nt: TGCAGTGCTGCAGGGGGACGCGTAGAAGGGGAGACCCAGTACTTC
cdr3_aa: CSAAGGRVEGETQYF

d_call: TRBD2
v_call: TRBV7-6
clone_size: NA
j_call: TRBJ2-7
cdr3_nt: TGTGCCAGCAGCTTAGTTAGCGGGCGGGACGAGCAGTACTTC
cdr3_aa: CASSLVSGRDEQYF

d_call: TRBD2
v_call: TRBV5-1
clone_size: few
j_call: TRBJ2-3
cdr3_nt: TGCGCCAGCAGCTGGACTAGCGGGGTAGTATCAGATACGCAGTATTTT
cdr3_aa: CASSWTSGVVSDTQYF

d_call: NA
v_call: TRBV5-5
clone_size: few
j_call: TRBJ2-5
cdr3_nt: TGTGCCAGCAGCTTGACGGCAGGCAGACCTGAGACCCAGTACTTC
cdr3_aa: CASSLTAGRPETQYF

d_call: NA
v_call: TRBV9
clone_size: many
j_call: TRBJ2-7
cdr3_nt: TGTGCCAGCAGCGTAGCTGGCAACGCCTACGAGCAGTACTTC
cdr3_aa: CASSVAGNAYEQYF

d_call: NA
v_call: TRBV10-3
clone_size: few
j_call: TRBJ2-7
cdr3_nt: TGTGCCATCAGCCCTAACCACTACGAGCAGTACTTC
cdr3_aa: CAISPNHYEQYF

d_call: NA
v_call: TRBV21-1
clone_size: many
j_call: TRBJ1-5
cdr3_nt: TGTGCCAGCAGGGACATCTGGACAGCCGCCGAGCCCCAGCATTTT
cdr3_aa: CASRDIWTAAEPQHF

d_call: NA
v_call: TRBV5-1
clone_size: few
j_call: TRBJ2-7
cdr3_nt: TGCGCCAGCAGCGAACAGGGCCAAGCCTACGAGCAGTACTTC
cdr3_aa: CASSEQGQAYEQYF

d_call: NA
v_call: TRBV5-1
clone_size: NA
j_call: TRBJ1-5
cdr3_nt: TGCGCCAGCAGCTTAGGGGGGGATCAGCCCCAGCATTTT
cdr3_aa: CASSLGGDQPQHF

d_call: NA
v_call: TRBV4-1
clone_size: few
j_call: TRBJ1-6
cdr3_nt: TGCGCCAGCAACGAGGGCCCCGGGGATAATTCACCCCTCCACTTT
cdr3_aa: CASNEGPGDNSPLHF

d_call: TRBD2
v_call: TRBV15
clone_size: NA
j_call: TRBJ2-2
cdr3_nt: TGTGCCACCAGCAGGGGTAGCGGGGTCGGGGGCGGGGAGCTGTTTTTT
cdr3_aa: CATSRGSGVGGGELFF

d_call: NA
v_call: TRBV20-1
clone_size: NA
j_call: TRBJ2-1
cdr3_nt: TGCAGTGCTAGCCAGCCGAATGAGCAGTTCTTC
cdr3_aa: CSASQPNEQFF

d_call: TRBD1
v_call: TRBV10-3
clone_size: many
j_call: TRBJ2-1
cdr3_nt: TGTGCCATCAGTGAGTCTCAAGGGAGGACAGGGACTTACAATGAGCAGTTCTTC
cdr3_aa: CAISESQGRTGTYNEQFF

d_call: TRBD1
v_call: TRBV2
clone_size: NA
j_call: TRBJ2-7
cdr3_nt: TGTGCCAGCAGGCAGAAAACCGGGACAGGGTTCGAGCAGTACTTC
cdr3_aa: CASRQKTGTGFEQYF

d_call: TRBD2
v_call: TRBV4-3
clone_size: NA
j_call: TRBJ2-5
cdr3_nt: TGCGCCAGCAGCCAAGATTCCGCGGGGGGCTGGGAGACCCAGTACTTC
cdr3_aa: CASSQDSAGGWETQYF

d_call: TRBD2
v_call: TRBV18
clone_size: NA
j_call: TRBJ2-1
cdr3_nt: TGTGCCAGCTCACCACCGAGGGGAGCGGGGGACAATGAGCAGTTCTTC
cdr3_aa: CASSPPRGAGDNEQFF

d_call: TRBD2
v_call: TRBV20-1
clone_size: many
j_call: TRBJ2-1
cdr3_nt: TGCAGTGCTAGGCCCCTAGCGGTCTCCTACAATGAGCAGTTCTTC
cdr3_aa: CSARPLAVSYNEQFF

d_call: TRBD1
v_call: TRBV7-9
clone_size: many
j_call: TRBJ1-6
cdr3_nt: TGTGCCAGCAGCCGCGGACAGGCTAATTCACCCCTCCACTTT
cdr3_aa: CASSRGQANSPLHF

d_call: TRBD2
v_call: TRBV5-1
clone_size: once
j_call: TRBJ2-3
cdr3_nt: TGCGCCAGCAGCTGGACTAGCGGGGGGGTAGATACGCAGTATTTT
cdr3_aa: CASSWTSGGVDTQYF